The 16 T cell receptor beta chains listed next were all sequenced from one sample in a study of OX40 agonist ivuxolimab in advanced cancers. This table comes from immunoSEQ multiplex PCR, and its TCRdb copy is limited to in-frame clones, with some not included. The table includes under 75,000 clones, more than 75% detected once. Material: CD4+ or CD8+ T cells sorted from blood, obtained in a trial of the OX40 agonist ivuxolimab. The receptors derive from an adult with an advanced solid tumor such as melanoma, head and neck, liver or kidney cancer.

The J gene is TRBJ1-4, the V gene TRBV6-1, with D tentatively TRBD1 (5 bases). There are 13 residues in the CDR3. V was pared by 11 bases and J by 8 bases, with 18 bases between. The germline CDR1 and CDR2 sequences are MNHNS and SASEGT. This CDR3 reads CALSGGNLEKLFF. CDR3 in DNA: TGTGCCCTTTCGGGGGGGAACTTGGAAAAACTGTTTTTT.

The chain links TRBV6-5 to TRBJ2-1; D uncertain. This CDR3 has 11 amino acids. Between the trimmed V and J ends, which lost 5 bases and 5 bases, there was a span of 4 bases. Germline lookup yields CDR1 MNHEY and CDR2 SVGAGI. The CDR3 loop is CASSRHNEQFF. The CDR3 DNA reads as TGTGCCAGCAGTCGGCACAATGAGCAGTTCTTC.

The chain joins TRBV27 to TRBJ1-6; maybe TRBD1 (6 bases). This CDR3 is 14 amino acids long. Trimming cost V 3 bases and J 10 bases, with 13 bases left between them. Germline CDR1 is MNHEY and CDR2 is SMNVEV (reference sequence). In nucleotides, the CDR3 is TGTGCCAGCAGTTTGAACAGGGCGGAATCACCCCTCCACTTT. This gives the protein CASSLNRAESPLHF.

This sequence joins TRBV9 and TRBJ1-1; weak D call: TRBD1 (5 bases). In germline, CDR1 is SGDLS, CDR2 YYNGEE. The CDR3 totals 15 residues. V gave up 0 bases and J gave up 0 bases, with 9 bases separating them. The CDR3 bases are TGTGCCAGCAGCGTAGGGGGCCGTCTGAACACTGAAGCTTTCTTT. It is translated as CASSVGGRLNTEAFF. The full variable domain, its missing parts supplied by reference TRBV9 and TRBJ1-1, is DSGVTQTPKHLITATGQRVTLRCSPRSGDLSVYWYQQSLDQGLQFLIQYYNGEERAKGNILERFSAQQFPDLHSELNLSSLELGDSALYFCASSVGGRLNTEAFFGQGTRLTVV.

The chain combines TRBV7-9 with TRBJ2-5; possible D gene TRBD2, 7 bases. The CDR3 is made up of 15 amino acids. The germline V gene has CDR1 SEHNR and CDR2 FQNEAQ (reference sequence). Trimming took off 4 bases at V and 5 bases at J, with 17 bases between the two ends. CDR3 amino acids: CASSSSAGARETQYF. The CDR3 nucleotides read TGTGCCAGCAGCTCCTCGGCGGGGGCTAGGGAGACCCAGTACTTC.

The J gene is TRBJ2-5, the V gene TRBV7-3; no reliable D call. CDR3 length equals 13 residues. Germline CDR1 SGHTA, CDR2 FQGTGA. Trimming removed 3 bases from V and 3 bases from J, with 8 bases in between. The CDR3 sequence: CASSFGREETQYF. The CDR3 DNA sequence: TGTGCCAGCAGCTTCGGAAGAGAAGAGACCCAGTACTTC.

The DNA of the CDR3 is TGTGCCAGTAGTCGAATGGACAGTGAAAAACTGTTTTTT. Protein sequence: CASSRMDSEKLFF. The chain joins TRBV19 to TRBJ1-4, with D perhaps matching TRBD1 (6 bases). CDR1 is LNHDA and CDR2 is SQIVND in the germline V gene (reference sequence). The ends were cut back, 5 bases at V and 7 bases at J, with 11 bases in the middle. This CDR3 spans 13 amino acids. Filled out from reference TRBV19 and TRBJ1-4, the complete variable domain reads DGGITQSPKYLFRKEGQNVTLSCEQNLNHDAMYWYRQDPGQGLRLIYYSQIVNDFQKGDIAEGYSVSREKKESFPLTVTSAQKNPTAFYLCASSRMDSEKLFFGSGTQLSVL.

The chain uses TRBV7-8 and TRBJ1-6; D not certain. Trimming pared 1 base from V and 9 bases from J, leaving 13 bases between. CDR3 length: 15 amino acids. In germline, CDR1 is SGHVS, CDR2 FQNEAQ. CDR3 residues: CASSLEVLSGSPLHF. The DNA of the CDR3 is TGTGCCAGCAGCTTAGAGGTCCTTAGCGGTTCACCCCTCCACTTT.

The V gene is TRBV5-1, the J gene TRBJ1-4, with a possible D match to TRBD1 (6 bases). In germline, CDR1 is SGHRS, CDR2 YFSETQ. This CDR3 contains 13 residues. Deletions cut 4 bases from V and 8 bases from J, with 12 bases between. The CDR3: CASSLTGNEKLFF. The DNA for the CDR3 is TGCGCCAGCAGCCTCACAGGGAACGAAAAACTGTTTTTT.

The rearrangement links TRBV6-1 to TRBJ1-1; D unclear. The CDR3 is 14 residues long. Trimming took off 10 bases at V and 2 bases at J, with 17 bases between the two ends. Germline assignment: CDR1 MNHNS and CDR2 SASEGT. The CDR3 nucleotides read TGTGCCACCAAACCGAGGGCCTTTAACACTGAAGCTTTCTTT. Translated, it gives CATKPRAFNTEAFF.

V and J are TRBV4-2 and TRBJ2-6, with TRBD1 matching 8 bases. The V segment lost 2 bases and the J segment 4 bases; nucleotides outside the gene matches: 10. The CDR3 has 18 residues. Germline V gene lookup returns CDR1 LGHNA and CDR2 YNFKEQ. The CDR3: CASSQSTGGVRGANVLTF. The CDR3 region has the DNA TGTGCCAGCAGCCAATCTACAGGGGGAGTAAGAGGGGCCAACGTCCTGACTTTC.

This clone was seen many times. The rearrangement uses TRBV2 and TRBJ1-2; unclear D gene. This CDR3 is built from 12 residues. V lost 6 bases and J lost 8, with 13 bases in between. The germline gives CDR1 SNHLY, CDR2 FYNNEI. DNA of the CDR3: TGTGCCAGCAGGGACTCCCTGGGAGGCTACACCTTC. This encodes CASRDSLGGYTF.

The chain uses TRBV6-5 and TRBJ2-2; 9 bases match TRBD1. V gave up 8 bases and J gave up 7 bases; unmatched junction bases: 5. This CDR3 region has 13 residues. The germline V gene encodes CDR1 MNHEY and CDR2 SVGAGI. The CDR3 reads CASRDRVHGELFF. For the CDR3, the DNA is TGTGCCAGCCGGGACAGGGTACACGGGGAGCTGTTTTTT.

This clone showed up just once. The V gene is TRBV13, the J gene TRBJ2-1; 7 bases match TRBD2. J was trimmed by 4 bases and V by 1 base; bases with no gene match: 7. CDR1 is PRHDT and CDR2 is FYEKMQ in the germline V gene (reference sequence). CDR3 length: 16 residues. As DNA, the CDR3 is TGTGCCAGCAGCTTAGAAAGTGGGAGGGGTTACAATGAGCAGTTCTTC. It codes for CASSLESGRGYNEQFF.

This clone was detected only once. This chain joins TRBV4-3 and TRBJ2-7; a weak D match, TRBD1 (6 bases). The CDR3 length is 15 residues. V was cut by 4 bases and J by 1 base, with 14 bases left in between. CDR1 is LGHNA, CDR2 YSLEER, per germline. This CDR3 is CASSRGTSGSYEQYF. CDR3 DNA sequence: TGCGCCAGCAGCCGGGGGACAAGCGGTTCCTACGAGCAGTACTTC.

This clone has a handful of counts. The chain joins TRBV9 to TRBJ2-6; D remains ambiguous. V gave up 4 bases and J gave up 2 bases, with 4 bases separating them. Germline V gives CDR1 SGDLS, CDR2 YYNGEE. The CDR3 contains 13 residues. The CDR3 protein is CASSIAGANVLTF. In DNA form, the CDR3 reads TGTGCCAGCAGCATTGCTGGGGCCAACGTCCTGACTTTC. The full variable domain, with the rest looked up from reference TRBV9 and TRBJ2-6, is DSGVTQTPKHLITATGQRVTLRCSPRSGDLSVYWYQQSLDQGLQFLIQYYNGEERAKGNILERFSAQQFPDLHSELNLSSLELGDSALYFCASSIAGANVLTFGAGSRLTVL.